The 8 T cell receptor beta chains below were found in one sample sequenced in a study of shared T cell receptors in the human thymus. The data were produced by immunoSEQ multiplex PCR, yet TCRdb's version contains in-frame clones alone and is incomplete. Of about 730,000 clones listed, roughly 85% were seen once; the top ten hold about 0.011%. A further study also used this sample, focusing on human thymus T cells.

Specimen: thymocytes. These receptors all come from a girl under three years old with a congenital heart defect.

V usage is TRBV6-1 and J usage is TRBJ1-5, with TRBD1 matching 8 bases. V shed 6 bases, J shed 7 bases, and the junction held 5 bases outside the gene matches. Germline-derived CDR1 and CDR2 are MNHNS and SASEGT. The CDR3 has 13 amino acids. The CDR3 DNA sequence: TGTGCCAGCAGCGGACAGGGCGGGCAGCCCCAGCATTTT. This encodes CASSGQGGQPQHF.

The gene calls are TRBV21-1 and TRBJ1-1; the D segment call TRBD1 is taken from the table without a DNA check. TRBV21-1 is a pseudogene. This CDR3 has 14 residues. The CDR3, as DNA: TGTGCCAGCAGCAAAGGACAGGGGGAGACTGAAGCTTTCTTT. The encoded protein is CASSKGQGETEAFF.

The J gene is TRBJ1-4, the V gene TRBV5-1; D is uncertain. Germline lookup yields CDR1 SGHRS and CDR2 YFSETQ. The V end was cut by 2 bases, the J end by 0 bases, with 5 bases between. The CDR3 is 14 amino acids. Here the CDR3 reads CASSFGATNEKLFF. The CDR3 DNA follows: TGCGCCAGCAGCTTCGGGGCAACTAATGAAAAACTGTTTTTT.

This clone was seen more than once but under ten times. The CDR3 here is CAISEPPGRINGRYEQYF. Here the CDR3 DNA reads TGTGCCATCAGTGAGCCCCCAGGGCGAATCAACGGCCGTTACGAGCAGTACTTC. The V and J genes are TRBV10-3 and TRBJ2-7; D is perhaps TRBD1 (5 bases). V was cut by 2 bases and J by 4 bases, with 24 bases left in between. The CDR3 runs 18 residues. Germline V lookup: CDR1 ENHRY, CDR2 SYGVKD.

The genes are TRBV6-5 and TRBJ1-2; D unresolved. The germline V gene has CDR1 MNHEY and CDR2 SVGAGI. V was clipped by 5 bases and J by 1 base, with 14 bases between them. The CDR3 is 15 residues long. CDR3 in DNA: TGTGCCAGCAGTCGCCGCGGGATAATTAACTATGGCTACACCTTC. This encodes CASSRRGIINYGYTF.

V and J are TRBV27 and TRBJ2-7, with TRBD1 as a possible D gene (6 bases). The CDR3 is made up of 15 amino acids. Trimming pared 1 base from V and 2 bases from J, leaving 12 bases between. Germline V gives CDR1 MNHEY, CDR2 SMNVEV (reference sequence). The CDR3 region is CASSLFGQPAYEQYF. CDR3 in DNA: TGTGCCAGCAGTTTATTTGGACAGCCGGCCTACGAGCAGTACTTC.

This clone was seen a handful of times. The V and J genes are TRBV28 and TRBJ1-4; no definite D call. Germline CDR1 and CDR2: MDHEN and SYDVKM. The germline V and J ends were trimmed by 6 bases and 6 bases, with 20 bases remaining between them. There are 16 residues in the CDR3. The CDR3 bases are TGTGCCAGCAGAAACTCCAATGGGGTGGGAGATGAAAAACTGTTTTTT. Its protein is CASRNSNGVGDEKLFF.

J is TRBJ1-1 and V is TRBV5-6, with D possibly being TRBD1 (5 bases). Per the germline V gene, CDR1 is SGHDT and CDR2 is YYEEEE. The CDR3 is 18 residues long. Trimming cost V 2 bases and J 4 bases, with 24 bases left between them. The CDR3: CASSFDSPTARGGTEAFF. CDR3 DNA: TGTGCCAGCAGCTTTGATTCCCCCACCGCAAGGGGAGGCACTGAAGCTTTCTTT.